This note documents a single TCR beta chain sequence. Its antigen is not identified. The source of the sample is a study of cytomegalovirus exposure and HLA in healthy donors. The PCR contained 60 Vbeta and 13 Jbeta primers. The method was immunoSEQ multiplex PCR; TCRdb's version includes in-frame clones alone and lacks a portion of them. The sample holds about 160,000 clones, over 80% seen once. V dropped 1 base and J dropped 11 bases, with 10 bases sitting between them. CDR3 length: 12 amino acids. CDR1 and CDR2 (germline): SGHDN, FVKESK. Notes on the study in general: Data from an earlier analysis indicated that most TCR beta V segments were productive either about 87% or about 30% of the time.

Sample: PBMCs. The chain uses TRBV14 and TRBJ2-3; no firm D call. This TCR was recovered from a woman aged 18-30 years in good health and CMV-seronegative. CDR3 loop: CASSQVVSLQYF. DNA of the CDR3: TGTGCCAGCAGCCAAGTAGTCTCCCTGCAGTATTTT.